This T cell receptor (beta chain) was obtained from a study of response to subunit inactivated influenza vaccine. Using its own MiXCR run on the RT-PCR reads, TCRdb lists one record per CDR3 protein. Of 800,000 or so distinct CDR3 sequences in the sample, over 20% were seen once. This clonotype was counted only a few times. The CDR3 extends over 16 amino acids. With 5 bases removed from V and 0 bases from J, the gap between germline ends came to 14 bases. This chain uses TRBV12-3 or TRBV12-4 with TRBJ1-3; TRBD1 is a possible D gene (5 bases). The starting material was PBMCs from blood, obtained about 5 days after vaccination. The receptor was isolated from a man in his forties or fifties who received an inactivated influenza vaccine. The CDR3 reads CASSPWDGSSGNTIYF. The CDR3 DNA is TGTGCCAGCAGTCCCTGGGACGGGAGCTCTGGAAACACCATATATTTT.